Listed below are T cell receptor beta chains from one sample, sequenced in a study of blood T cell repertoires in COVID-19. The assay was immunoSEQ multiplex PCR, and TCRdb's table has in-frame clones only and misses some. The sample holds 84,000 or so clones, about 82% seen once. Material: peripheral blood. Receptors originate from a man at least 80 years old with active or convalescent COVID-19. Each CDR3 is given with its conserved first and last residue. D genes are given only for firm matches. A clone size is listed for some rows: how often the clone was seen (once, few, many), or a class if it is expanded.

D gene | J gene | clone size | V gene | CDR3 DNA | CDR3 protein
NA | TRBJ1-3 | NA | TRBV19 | TGTGCCAGTAGTGAACAGGTTGGCCCTGGAAACACCATATATTTT | CASSEQVGPGNTIYF
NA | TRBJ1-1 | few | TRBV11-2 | TGTGCCAGCAGCTTAGGCTTGGGGGGGGCAGGCACTGAAGCTTTCTTT | CASSLGLGGAGTEAFF
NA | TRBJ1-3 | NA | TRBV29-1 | TGCAGCGTGGGTGACAGTGTGGGAAACACCATATATTTT | CSVGDSVGNTIYF
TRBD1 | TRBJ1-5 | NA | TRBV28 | TGTGCCAGCAGTACCCGGGACAGGGTTTATCAGCCCCAGCATTTT | CASSTRDRVYQPQHF
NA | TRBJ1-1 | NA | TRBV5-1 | TGCGCCAGCACTTTCAACTCAGGGTCGATGAACACTGAAGCTTTCTTT | CASTFNSGSMNTEAFF
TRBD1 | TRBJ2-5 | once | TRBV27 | TGTGCCAGCAGTCCAGACAGGGGTTTAGTGGAGACCCAGTACTTC | CASSPDRGLVETQYF
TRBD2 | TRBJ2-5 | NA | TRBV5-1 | TGCGCCAGCATACGTGGGAGGGCCGGGTACCAAGAGACCCAGTACTTC | CASIRGRAGYQETQYF
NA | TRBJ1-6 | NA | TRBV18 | TGTGCCAGCTCACCCGGCAACGGGGATAATTCACCCCTCCACTTT | CASSPGNGDNSPLHF
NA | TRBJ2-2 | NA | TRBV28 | TGTGCCAGCAGTTTAGGAGGGAACACCGGGGAGCTGTTTTTT | CASSLGGNTGELFF
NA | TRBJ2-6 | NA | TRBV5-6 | TGTGCCAGCAGCTCATTTAGGGGGTTTCGGTCTGGGGCCAACGTCCTGACTTTC | CASSSFRGFRSGANVLTF
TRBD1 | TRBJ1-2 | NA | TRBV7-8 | TGTGCCAGCAGCTTATGGGGACAGCGCTATGGCTACACCTTC | CASSLWGQRYGYTF
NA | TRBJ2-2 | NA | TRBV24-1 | TGTGCCACCAGTGACCTGAGGGGGGGGAACACCGGGGAGCTGTTTTTT | CATSDLRGGNTGELFF
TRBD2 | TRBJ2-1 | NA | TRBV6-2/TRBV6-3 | TGTGCCAGCAGTTACCCTACAGGACTAGCGGGCAACAATGAGCAGTTCTTC | CASSYPTGLAGNNEQFF
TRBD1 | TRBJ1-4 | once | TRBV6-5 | TGTGCCAGCAGAGACAGGGGGCATAATGAAAAACTGTTTTTT | CASRDRGHNEKLFF
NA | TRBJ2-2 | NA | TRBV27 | TGTGCCAGCAGTTTGTTGGTAGCCAAAACCCGCAGGGAGCTGTTTTTT | CASSLLVAKTRRELFF
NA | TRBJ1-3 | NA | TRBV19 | TGTGCCAGTAGGAAACTGGACTTTTCGTCCTCTGGAAACACCATATATTTT | CASRKLDFSSSGNTIYF
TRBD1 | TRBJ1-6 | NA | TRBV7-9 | TGTGCCAGCAGCTTATGGCAGGGGGCGGGTAATTCACCCCTCCACTTT | CASSLWQGAGNSPLHF
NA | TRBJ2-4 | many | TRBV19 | TGTGCCAGTAGTATCGTTGCAGGGGTAAACATTCAGTACTTC | CASSIVAGVNIQYF